The next 5 T cell receptor beta chains were all read from a single sample in a study of blood T cell repertoires in COVID-19. Only in-frame clones appear in the TCRdb table, and some are missing; sequencing was by immunoSEQ multiplex PCR. The sample lists about 98,000 clones; 84% were seen once. The material sequenced was peripheral blood. The receptors were sampled from a man between 40 and 49 years old with active or convalescent COVID-19.

This clone was seen only a few times. V usage is TRBV19 and J usage is TRBJ2-1, with 15 bases that match TRBD2. The CDR3 contains 21 residues. Trimming removed 0 bases from V and 1 base from J; junction bases left unmatched: 10. Germline CDR1 and CDR2: LNHDA and SQIVND (reference sequence). CDR3: CASSIDLLGTSGGQSYNEQFF. The DNA of the CDR3 is TGTGCCAGTAGTATAGATCTTCTCGGGACTAGCGGGGGGCAATCCTACAATGAGCAGTTCTTC.

This clone came up a few times. This sequence joins TRBV20-1 and TRBJ1-5; 9 nucleotides agree with TRBD1. The CDR3 is 16 residues long. CDR1 is DFQATT and CDR2 is SNEGSKA in the germline V gene (reference sequence). V dropped 3 bases and J dropped 2; count of bases not matched to a gene: 8. The CDR3 sequence: CSASSGTGFRNQPQHF. DNA of the CDR3: TGCAGTGCTAGTTCCGGGACAGGGTTTCGCAATCAGCCCCAGCATTTT.

This clone has just one count. This rearrangement joins TRBV6-5 to TRBJ1-5, with a tentative D call TRBD1 (5 bases). This CDR3 has 14 residues. The V gene lost 7 bases and the J gene lost 6 bases, with 16 bases spanning the gap. Per germline, CDR1 MNHEY and CDR2 SVGAGI. The CDR3: CASTLTGGGQPQHF. The CDR3, as DNA: TGTGCCAGCACCTTAACGGGGGGGGGTCAGCCCCAGCATTTT.

V and J are TRBV19 and TRBJ2-2, with D unresolved. Trimming shortened V by 7 bases and J by 0 bases, and 15 bases separated the two germline ends. The CDR3 loop spans 16 amino acids. The germline CDR1 and CDR2 sequences are LNHDA and SQIVND (reference sequence). DNA for the CDR3: TGTGCCAGTATCGAGAAAGCCACCTCGAACACCGGGGAGCTGTTTTTT. It translates to CASIEKATSNTGELFF.

A few counts support this clone. V is TRBV10-3 and J is TRBJ2-3; TRBD1 agrees at 8 bases. Germline V lookup: CDR1 ENHRY, CDR2 SYGVKD. This CDR3 is 15 amino acids long. The V segment lost 5 bases and the J segment 1 base; nucleotides outside the gene matches: 5. DNA for the CDR3: TGTGCCATCAGTATACAGGGGGAGCGCACAGATACGCAGTATTTT. Its translation: CAISIQGERTDTQYF.